This T cell receptor (beta chain) was recorded in a study of early T cells in non-severe SARS-CoV-2 infection. The overall study: Sequencing used unsorted whole-blood bulk RNA, so chains lack pairing. Study-wide results and limits: The study's VDJdb matching favored anti-spike CD8 responses and missed private and CD4 specificities.

The table lists this clonotype with many counts. Its target is unknown. The CDR3 has 13 amino acids. Germline CDR1 and CDR2: SGHTA and FQGNSA. V shed 4 bases, J shed 11 bases, and the junction held 8 bases outside the gene matches. Attached unique molecular identifiers marked individual cDNA molecules. TCRdb processed the 5' RACE reads anew with MiXCR; each CDR3 protein has one entry. This repertoire shows tens of thousands of distinct CDR3 sequences, less than 8.5% found once; its top ten account for approximately 8%. The sequenced material came from whole blood. The chain has TRBV7-2 and TRBJ2-3; 8 bases are a match to TRBD2. The sequence was collected from an adult who was a healthcare worker with PCR-confirmed SARS-CoV-2 infection or an uninfected control (not recorded which). CDR3 DNA sequence: TGTGCCAGCAGCTCAGTAAGCGGGGGAATGCAGTATTTT. As protein: CASSSVSGGMQYF.